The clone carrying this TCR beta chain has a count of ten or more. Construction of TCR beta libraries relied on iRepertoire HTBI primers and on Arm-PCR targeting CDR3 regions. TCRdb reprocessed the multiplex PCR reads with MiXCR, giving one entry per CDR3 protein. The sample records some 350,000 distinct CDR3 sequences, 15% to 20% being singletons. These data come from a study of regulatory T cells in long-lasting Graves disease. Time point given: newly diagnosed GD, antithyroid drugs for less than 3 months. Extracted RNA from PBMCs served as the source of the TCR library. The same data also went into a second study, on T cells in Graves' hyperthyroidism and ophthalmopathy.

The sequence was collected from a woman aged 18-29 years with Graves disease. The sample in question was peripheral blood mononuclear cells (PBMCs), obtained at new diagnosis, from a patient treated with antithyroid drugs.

The CDR3 loop is CASSLAGGGLYGYTF. In DNA form, the CDR3 reads TGTGCCAGCAGCTTAGCAGGGGGCGGCCTCTATGGCTACACCTTC. The chain links TRBV11-2 to TRBJ1-2; TRBD1 aligns across 8 bases. The length of the CDR3 is 15 residues. Germline V gives CDR1 SGHAT, CDR2 FQNNGV. With V trimmed by 1 base and J by 4 bases, 5 bases remained unmatched. Filled out from reference TRBV11-2 and TRBJ1-2, the complete variable domain reads EAGVAQSPRYKIIEKRQSVAFWCNPISGHATLYWYQQILGQGPKLLIQFQNNGVVDDSQLPKDRFSAERLKGVDSTLKIQPAKLEDSAVYLCASSLAGGGLYGYTFGSGTRLTVV.